Described below is a single TCR beta chain sequence and its context. Antigen specificity is unknown. These data are taken from a study of CXCR3-negative and CXCR3-positive naive CD8 T cells. CDR3 length: 14 amino acids. Study findings and constraints: Diversity was high in both naive subsets and much lower in memory cells.

Identification of naive CD8+ T cells rested on CD45RO-CCR7+CD27+CD95- status. It was by 5' RACE with UMI labels that the TRB cDNA libraries were prepared. TCRdb reanalyzed the 5' RACE reads and collapses them to one entry per CDR3 protein, without DNA. Its clone listing holds around 140,000 distinct CDR3 sequences. The clonotype comes from a human donor in good health. Some clones in this sample may be carry-over from other donors' samples. V usage is TRBV12-3 or TRBV12-4 and J usage is TRBJ2-7; no DNA is available, so the TRBD1 call from TCRdb remains unchecked. The sample comprised naive CXCR3- CD8+ T cells from blood. Sample subset: CD45RO-CCR7+CD27+CD95- naive CD8+ T cells lacking CXCR3 (TNR3-). CDR3 loop: CASSGTGKLYEQYF.